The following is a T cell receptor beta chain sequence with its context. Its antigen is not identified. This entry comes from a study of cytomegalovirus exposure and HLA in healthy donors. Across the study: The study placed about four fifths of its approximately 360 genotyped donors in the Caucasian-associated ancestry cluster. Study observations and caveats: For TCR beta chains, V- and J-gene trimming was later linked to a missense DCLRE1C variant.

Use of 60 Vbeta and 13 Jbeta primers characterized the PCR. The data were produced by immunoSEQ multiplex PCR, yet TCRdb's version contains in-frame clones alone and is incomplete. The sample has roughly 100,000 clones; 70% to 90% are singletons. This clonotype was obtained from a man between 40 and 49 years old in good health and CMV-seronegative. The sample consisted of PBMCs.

The CDR3 sequence: CASSAGLAGGHTGELFF. CDR3 DNA sequence: TGTGCCAGTAGTGCCGGACTAGCGGGGGGCCACACCGGGGAGCTGTTTTTT. The rearrangement joins TRBV19 to TRBJ2-2; 14 bases agree with TRBD2. Germline values: CDR1 LNHDA, CDR2 SQIVND (reference sequence). This CDR3 is 17 amino acids long. V shed 5 bases and J 3 bases; nucleotides not matched to a gene: 5. Using reference TRBV19 and TRBJ2-2 for the parts outside the CDR3, the full variable domain is DGGITQSPKYLFRKEGQNVTLSCEQNLNHDAMYWYRQDPGQGLRLIYYSQIVNDFQKGDIAEGYSVSREKKESFPLTVTSAQKNPTAFYLCASSAGLAGGHTGELFFGEGSRLTVL.